This TCR beta chain was sequenced during a study of Graves' ophthalmopathy and Graves' hyperthyroidism. This clonotype was observed a few times. From germline, CDR1 is SNHLY and CDR2 FYNNEI. With V trimmed by 6 bases and J by 0 bases, 4 bases remained unmatched. The CDR3 has 15 amino acids. From RNA, the CDR3 regions of TCR beta chains were amplified and sequenced. HTBI primers served in a first-round RT-PCR, which a second-round multiplex PCR followed. TCRdb ran MiXCR on the multiplex PCR reads and lists one entry per CDR3 protein. In the table there are 200,000 to 300,000 distinct CDR3 sequences, roughly 50% of which are singletons.

The material sequenced was peripheral blood. The chain links TRBV2 to TRBJ1-3, with TRBD1 matching over 8 bases. This receptor was identified in an adult man with Graves' ophthalmopathy. The CDR3 DNA sequence: TGTGCCAGCAGAGGGGACAGGCACTCTGGAAACACCATATATTTT. Translating gives CASRGDRHSGNTIYF.